A selection of T cell receptor beta chains follows, all from one sample in a study of OX40 agonist ivuxolimab in advanced cancers. Clones were read by immunoSEQ multiplex PCR, and TCRdb kept only the in-frame ones, dropping some. The data contain over 25,000 clones, 85% to 90% of them singletons. The source was CD4+ or CD8+ T cells sorted from blood, collected in a trial of the OX40 agonist ivuxolimab. These receptors were obtained from an adult with an advanced solid tumor such as melanoma, head and neck, liver or kidney cancer. Each CDR3 is given with its conserved first and last residue. The order of the fields is V gene, J gene, CDR3 length, clone size, D gene, CDR3 protein, CDR3 DNA. A D gene is named only where the DNA matches it firmly. Clone size is not always given. Where it is, it says once, few, many or a class for expanded clones.

TRBV25-1	TRBJ1-2	15	NA	TRBD1	CASSESPGTGYGYTF	TGTGCCAGCAGTGAGTCCCCCGGGACAGGGTATGGCTACACCTTC
TRBV2	TRBJ2-7	14	NA	NA	CASSDHVLPWEQYF	TGTGCCAGCAGTGATCACGTCTTACCGTGGGAGCAGTACTTC
TRBV14	TRBJ2-1	16	NA	NA	CASSLWKGGAGNEQFF	TGTGCCAGCAGCCTGTGGAAGGGGGGCGCCGGCAATGAGCAGTTCTTC
TRBV6-1	TRBJ2-5	15	NA	NA	CASSPRGADQETQYF	TGTGCCAGCAGTCCTCGGGGAGCCGACCAAGAGACCCAGTACTTC
TRBV9	TRBJ2-7	14	NA	NA	CASSVGNSPGEQYF	TGTGCCAGCAGCGTAGGGAATTCCCCGGGGGAGCAGTACTTC
TRBV5-1	TRBJ1-4	16	NA	NA	CASSLGVRATNEKLFF	TGCGCCAGCAGCTTGGGGGTCAGGGCTACTAATGAAAAACTGTTTTTT
TRBV7-9	TRBJ1-4	14	NA	NA	CASSSTGTNEKLFF	TGTGCCAGCAGCTCTACAGGAACTAATGAAAAACTGTTTTTT
TRBV7-7	TRBJ2-5	14	NA	TRBD1	CASSPLTGGETQYF	TGTGCCAGCAGCCCGTTAACAGGGGGAGAGACCCAGTACTTC
TRBV18	TRBJ1-5	14	NA	NA	CASSPDIRGQPQHF	TGTGCCAGCTCTCCCGACATCCGTGGGCAGCCCCAGCATTTT
TRBV12-5	TRBJ2-7	11	NA	NA	CASGGGYEQYF	TGTGCTAGTGGGGGTGGCTACGAGCAGTACTTC
TRBV7-3	TRBJ2-7	12	NA	NA	CASSHPSGEQYF	TGTGCCAGCAGCCACCCCAGCGGAGAGCAGTACTTC
TRBV9	TRBJ2-7	16	NA	NA	CASSVGSGMYSYEQYF	TGTGCCAGCAGCGTAGGTTCAGGAATGTACTCCTACGAGCAGTACTTC
TRBV7-9	TRBJ2-1	13	NA	NA	CASSFEMAGWGFF	TGTGCCAGCAGCTTTGAAATGGCGGGTTGGGGGTTCTTC
TRBV5-4	TRBJ1-3	13	once	NA	CASSFGSGNTIYF	TGTGCCAGCAGCTTCGGCTCTGGAAACACCATATATTTT
TRBV30	TRBJ1-6	19	few	TRBD1	CAWRPGQGSFYSYNSPLHF	TGTGCCTGGAGGCCGGGACAGGGATCCTTCTACTCCTATAATTCACCCCTCCACTTT
TRBV6-1	TRBJ2-7	13	NA	NA	CASSDGWPYEQYF	TGTGCCAGCAGTGACGGATGGCCGTACGAGCAGTACTTC
TRBV19	TRBJ2-6	15	NA	NA	CASSIGGIGANVLTF	TGTGCCAGTAGTATAGGGGGGATCGGGGCCAACGTCCTGACTTTC
TRBV7-9	TRBJ2-2	13	NA	NA	CASSSRLSGELFF	TGTGCCAGCAGCTCCAGGCTCTCCGGGGAGCTGTTTTTT
TRBV4-1	TRBJ2-1	15	NA	NA	CASSQDGQGRSEQFF	TGCGCCAGCAGCCAAGATGGGCAGGGAAGGAGTGAGCAGTTCTTC
TRBV28	TRBJ2-7	15	once	NA	CASSFRGKRVYEQYF	TGTGCCAGCAGTTTTCGGGGGAAGAGGGTCTACGAGCAGTACTTC
TRBV2	TRBJ2-7	11	NA	NA	CATGKGHEQYF	TGTGCGACGGGCAAAGGGCACGAGCAGTACTTC
TRBV5-4	TRBJ2-5	15	NA	TRBD1	CASSSDTGGGETQYF	TGTGCCAGCAGCTCAGATACAGGGGGCGGAGAGACCCAGTACTTC
TRBV28	TRBJ2-5	15	NA	TRBD1	CASSPHRRDRETQYF	TGTGCCAGCAGTCCCCACCGCCGGGACAGGGAGACCCAGTACTTC
TRBV5-6	TRBJ1-2	14	NA	TRBD1	CASSLGDSPIGYTF	TGTGCCAGCAGCTTGGGGGACAGCCCTATTGGCTACACCTTC
TRBV6-5	TRBJ1-1	14	NA	TRBD1	CASRLGQGNTEAFF	TGTGCCAGCAGACTTGGACAGGGGAACACTGAAGCTTTCTTT
TRBV4-2	TRBJ2-1	15	NA	NA	CASSQGGTLWDEQFF	TGTGCCAGCAGCCAAGGGGGGACACTATGGGATGAGCAGTTCTTC
TRBV6-6	TRBJ1-5	14	NA	TRBD1	CASSRGTGGQPQHF	TGTGCCAGCAGTCGTGGGACAGGGGGACAGCCCCAGCATTTT
TRBV6-4	TRBJ1-5	14	NA	NA	CASSDSGTTQPQHF	TGTGCCAGCAGTGACTCGGGGACTACCCAGCCCCAGCATTTT
TRBV7-9	TRBJ1-4	15	NA	NA	CASSSPEGDYEKLFF	TGTGCCAGCAGCTCGCCGGAGGGGGACTATGAAAAACTGTTTTTT
TRBV7-6	TRBJ1-1	13	NA	NA	CASSPPGHTEAFF	TGTGCCAGCAGCCCCCCGGGGCACACTGAAGCTTTCTTT
TRBV9	TRBJ2-3	16	NA	NA	CASSAAVLASTDTQYF	TGTGCCAGCAGCGCCGCCGTGTTAGCTAGCACAGATACGCAGTATTTT
TRBV19	TRBJ1-1	14	NA	NA	CASSAGAQNTEAFF	TGTGCCAGTAGCGCAGGGGCTCAGAACACTGAAGCTTTCTTT
TRBV11-2	TRBJ2-7	15	NA	TRBD1	CASSSEGTGGDEQYF	TGTGCCAGCAGCTCCGAGGGGACAGGGGGTGACGAGCAGTACTTC
TRBV5-6	TRBJ2-7	13	NA	TRBD1	CASSPTGGDEQYF	TGTGCCAGCAGCCCGACAGGGGGCGACGAGCAGTACTTC
TRBV9	TRBJ1-6	13	once	NA	CASSPAGNSPLHF	TGTGCCAGCTCCCCCGCAGGTAATTCACCCCTCCACTTT
TRBV27	TRBJ2-1	17	few	NA	CASSPGIPDPGKNEQFF	TGTGCCAGCAGTCCGGGTATCCCCGACCCCGGGAAGAATGAGCAGTTCTTC
TRBV6-5	TRBJ2-5	13	NA	NA	CASLGPNRETQYF	TGTGCCAGTTTGGGACCAAACCGAGAGACCCAGTACTTC
TRBV27	TRBJ1-5	15	NA	TRBD1	CASRQGDRRLQPQHF	TGTGCCAGCAGGCAGGGGGACAGGCGCTTGCAGCCCCAGCATTTT
TRBV4-1	TRBJ1-2	16	NA	NA	CASSQTPGHQEYGYTF	TGCGCCAGCAGCCAGACCCCGGGACACCAGGAGTATGGCTACACCTTC
TRBV6-5	TRBJ2-5	15	NA	TRBD2	CASRTSGGIQETQYF	TGTGCCTCGAGGACTAGCGGGGGGATCCAAGAGACCCAGTACTTC
TRBV6-5	TRBJ1-2	14	NA	NA	CASSYGLEGRAYTF	TGTGCCAGCAGTTACGGCTTAGAGGGACGAGCCTACACCTTC
TRBV2	TRBJ2-1	15	NA	NA	CASSGGLGAPNEQFF	TGTGCCAGCAGCGGGGGCCTCGGGGCTCCCAATGAGCAGTTCTTC
TRBV28	TRBJ2-3	22	NA	TRBD2	CASSALAGAREKSSGIADTQYF	TGTGCCAGCAGTGCCCTTGCCGGGGCCAGGGAGAAAAGTAGCGGGATAGCAGATACGCAGTATTTT
TRBV25-1	TRBJ2-7	15	NA	TRBD2	CASSEVGTSGHEQYF	TGTGCCAGCAGTGAAGTCGGGACTAGCGGGCACGAGCAGTACTTC
TRBV10-3	TRBJ2-1	15	NA	NA	CAISDPAGPDNEQFF	TGTGCCATCAGTGACCCGGCGGGACCAGACAATGAGCAGTTCTTC